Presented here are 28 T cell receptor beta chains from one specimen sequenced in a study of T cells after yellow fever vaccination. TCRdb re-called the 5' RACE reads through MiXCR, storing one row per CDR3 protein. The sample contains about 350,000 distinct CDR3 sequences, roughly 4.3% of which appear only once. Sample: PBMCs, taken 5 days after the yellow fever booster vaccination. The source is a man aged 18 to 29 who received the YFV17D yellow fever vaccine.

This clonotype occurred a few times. The CDR3 loop is CASSPFTDYGYTF. CDR3 DNA sequence: TGTGCCAGCAGTCCGTTCACGGACTATGGCTACACCTTC. The rearrangement uses TRBV6-6 and TRBJ1-2; D is uncertain. Trimming took off 5 bases at V and 3 bases at J, with 10 bases between the two ends. Germline V gene sequence: CDR1 MNHNY, CDR2 SVGAGI (reference sequence). The CDR3 is 13 residues long.

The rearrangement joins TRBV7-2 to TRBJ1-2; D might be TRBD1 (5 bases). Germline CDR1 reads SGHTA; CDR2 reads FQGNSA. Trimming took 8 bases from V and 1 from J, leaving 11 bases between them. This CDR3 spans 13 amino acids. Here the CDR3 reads CASGNQGNYGYTF. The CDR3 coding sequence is TGTGCCAGCGGCAACCAGGGTAACTATGGCTACACCTTC.

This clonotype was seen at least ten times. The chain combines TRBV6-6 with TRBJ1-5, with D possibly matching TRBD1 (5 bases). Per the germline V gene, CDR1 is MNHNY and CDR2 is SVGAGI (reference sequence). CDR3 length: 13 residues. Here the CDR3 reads CVGTPPEGQPQHF. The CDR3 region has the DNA TGTGTGGGGACTCCCCCCGAGGGGCAGCCCCAGCATTTT.

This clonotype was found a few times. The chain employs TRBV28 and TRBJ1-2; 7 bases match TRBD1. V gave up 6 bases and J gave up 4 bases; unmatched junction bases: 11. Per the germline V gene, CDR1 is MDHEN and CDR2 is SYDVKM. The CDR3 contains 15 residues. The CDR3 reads CASRDVGQTSYGYTF. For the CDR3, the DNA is TGTGCCAGCAGAGACGTGGGACAGACAAGCTATGGCTACACCTTC.

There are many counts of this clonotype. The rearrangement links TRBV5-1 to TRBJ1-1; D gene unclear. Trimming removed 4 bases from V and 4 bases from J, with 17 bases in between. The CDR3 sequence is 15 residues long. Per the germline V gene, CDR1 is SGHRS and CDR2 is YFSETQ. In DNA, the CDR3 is TGCGCCAGCAGCCCCCCCTGGAGAGGTACCACTGAAGCTTTCTTT. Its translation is CASSPPWRGTTEAFF.

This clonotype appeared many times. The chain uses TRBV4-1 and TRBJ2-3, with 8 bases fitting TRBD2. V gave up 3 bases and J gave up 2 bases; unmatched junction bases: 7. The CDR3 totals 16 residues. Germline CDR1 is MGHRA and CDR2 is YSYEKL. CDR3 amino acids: CASSQNGGRLTDTQYF. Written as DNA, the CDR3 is TGCGCCAGCAGCCAGAATGGCGGGAGGCTCACAGATACGCAGTATTTT.

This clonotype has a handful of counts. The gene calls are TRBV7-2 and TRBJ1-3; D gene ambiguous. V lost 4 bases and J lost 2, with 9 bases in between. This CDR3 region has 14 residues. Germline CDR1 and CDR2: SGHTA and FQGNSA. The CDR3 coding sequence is TGTGCCAGCAGCTCGGACCTAACTGGAAACACCATATATTTT. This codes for CASSSDLTGNTIYF.

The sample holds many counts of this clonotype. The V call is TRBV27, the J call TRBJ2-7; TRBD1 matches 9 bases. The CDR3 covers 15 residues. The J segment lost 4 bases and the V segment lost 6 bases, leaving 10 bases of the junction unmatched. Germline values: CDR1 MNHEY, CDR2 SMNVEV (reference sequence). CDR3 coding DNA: TGTGCCAGCAGCCCTTACAGGGGGCTCGGGTACGAGCAGTACTTC. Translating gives CASSPYRGLGYEQYF.

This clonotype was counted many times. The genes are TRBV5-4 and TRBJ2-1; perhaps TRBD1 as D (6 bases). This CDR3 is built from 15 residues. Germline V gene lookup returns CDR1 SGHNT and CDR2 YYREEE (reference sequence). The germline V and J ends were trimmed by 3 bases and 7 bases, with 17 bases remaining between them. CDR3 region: CASSSTGISENEQFF. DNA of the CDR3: TGTGCCAGCAGCTCCACAGGGATCTCAGAGAATGAGCAGTTCTTC.

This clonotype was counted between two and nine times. In DNA, the CDR3 is TGTGCCAGCAGCTTCTTAGCGGACAGCTCCTACGAGCAGTACTTC. As protein: CASSFLADSSYEQYF. The chain links TRBV7-2 to TRBJ2-7; the D gene could be TRBD1 or TRBD2 (6 bases each). CDR1 and CDR2 (germline): SGHTA, FQGNSA. The CDR3 contains 15 residues. Deletions cut 3 bases from V and 0 bases from J, with 12 bases between.

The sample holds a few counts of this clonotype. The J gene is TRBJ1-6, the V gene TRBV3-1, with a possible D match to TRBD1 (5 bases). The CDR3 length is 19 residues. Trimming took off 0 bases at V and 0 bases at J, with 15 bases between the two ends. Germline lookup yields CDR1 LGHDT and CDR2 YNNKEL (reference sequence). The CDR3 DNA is TGTGCCAGCAGCCAAGATCCCGGGGCACTCCGCTCCTATAATTCACCCCTCCACTTT. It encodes CASSQDPGALRSYNSPLHF.

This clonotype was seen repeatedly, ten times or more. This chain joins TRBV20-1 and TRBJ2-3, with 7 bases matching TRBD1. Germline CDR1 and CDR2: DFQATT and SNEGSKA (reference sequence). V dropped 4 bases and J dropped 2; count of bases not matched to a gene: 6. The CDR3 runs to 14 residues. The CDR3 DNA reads TGCAGTGCTAACGACAGGGCATTCACAGATACGCAGTATTTT. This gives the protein CSANDRAFTDTQYF.

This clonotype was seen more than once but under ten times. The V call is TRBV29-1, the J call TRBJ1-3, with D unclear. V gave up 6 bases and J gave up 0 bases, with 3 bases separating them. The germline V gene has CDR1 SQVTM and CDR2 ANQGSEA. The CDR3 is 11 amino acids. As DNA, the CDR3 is TGCAGCGTGCCCTCTGGAAACACCATATATTTT. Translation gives CSVPSGNTIYF.

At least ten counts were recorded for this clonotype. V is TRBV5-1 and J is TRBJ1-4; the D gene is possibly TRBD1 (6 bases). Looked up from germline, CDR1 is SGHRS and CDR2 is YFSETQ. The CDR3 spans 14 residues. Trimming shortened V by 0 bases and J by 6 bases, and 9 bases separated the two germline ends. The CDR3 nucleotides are TGCGCCAGCAGCTTGGCGGGGGCTGATGAAAAACTGTTTTTT. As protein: CASSLAGADEKLFF.

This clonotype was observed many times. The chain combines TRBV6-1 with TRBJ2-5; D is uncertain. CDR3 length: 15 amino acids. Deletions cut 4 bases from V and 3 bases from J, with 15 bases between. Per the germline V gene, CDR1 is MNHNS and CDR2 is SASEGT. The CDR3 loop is CASSATRILEETQYF. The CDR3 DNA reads TGTGCCAGCAGTGCAACGAGGATCCTCGAAGAGACCCAGTACTTC.

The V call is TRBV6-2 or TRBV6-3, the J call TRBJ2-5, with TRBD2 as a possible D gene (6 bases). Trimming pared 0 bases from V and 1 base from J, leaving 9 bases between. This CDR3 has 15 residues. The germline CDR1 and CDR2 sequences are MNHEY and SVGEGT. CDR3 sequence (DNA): TGTGCCAGCAGTTACTCGCCTAGCGCCCAAGAGACCCAGTACTTC. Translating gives CASSYSPSAQETQYF.

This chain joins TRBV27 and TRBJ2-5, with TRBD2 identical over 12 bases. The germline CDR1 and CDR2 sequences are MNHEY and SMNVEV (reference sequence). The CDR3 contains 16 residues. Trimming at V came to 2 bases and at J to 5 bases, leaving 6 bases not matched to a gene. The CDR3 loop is CASSLSLAGGPETQYF. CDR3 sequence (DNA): TGTGCCAGCAGTTTAAGTCTAGCGGGGGGGCCGGAGACCCAGTACTTC.

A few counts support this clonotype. CDR3 nucleotides: TGCAGTCCGTACCCCAACAGGGGAGGATATGGCTACACCTTC. This codes for CSPYPNRGGYGYTF. The J gene is TRBJ1-2, the V gene TRBV20-1, with TRBD1 identical over 7 bases. Germline loops: CDR1 DFQATT, CDR2 SNEGSKA (reference sequence). V shed 8 bases and J 5 bases; nucleotides not matched to a gene: 14. This CDR3 is built from 14 residues.

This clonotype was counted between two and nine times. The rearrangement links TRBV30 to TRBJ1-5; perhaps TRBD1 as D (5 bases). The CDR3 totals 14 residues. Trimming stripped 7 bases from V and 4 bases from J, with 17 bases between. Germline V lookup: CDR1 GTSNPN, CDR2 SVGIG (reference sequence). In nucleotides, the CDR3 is TGTGCCTCCTCGGGTTCGGGGCTTAATCAGCCCCAGCATTTT. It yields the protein CASSGSGLNQPQHF.

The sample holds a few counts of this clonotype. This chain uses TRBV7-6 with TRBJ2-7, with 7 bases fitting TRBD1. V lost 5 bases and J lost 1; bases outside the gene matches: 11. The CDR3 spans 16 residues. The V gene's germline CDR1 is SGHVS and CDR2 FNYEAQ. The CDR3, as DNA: TGTGCCAGCAGCCCCGGGACAGCCAAACCATCCTACGAGCAGTACTTC. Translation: CASSPGTAKPSYEQYF.

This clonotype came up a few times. The CDR3 region has the DNA TGTGCCAGCAGCTTAGGATCCTTAGGGACAGGCCGCGGGCAGCCCCAGCATTTT. This gives the protein CASSLGSLGTGRGQPQHF. The chain combines TRBV7-3 with TRBJ1-5; TRBD1 matches at 8 bases. CDR1 is SGHTA, CDR2 FQGTGA, per germline. This CDR3 contains 18 residues. J was trimmed by 7 bases and V by 2 bases; bases with no gene match: 16. Drawing the rest from reference TRBV7-3 and TRBJ1-5, the complete variable domain is GAGVSQTPSNKVTEKGKYVELRCDPISGHTALYWYRQSLGQGPEFLIYFQGTGAADDSGLPNDRFFAVRPEGSVSTLKIQRTERGDSAVYLCASSLGSLGTGRGQPQHFGDGTRLSIL.

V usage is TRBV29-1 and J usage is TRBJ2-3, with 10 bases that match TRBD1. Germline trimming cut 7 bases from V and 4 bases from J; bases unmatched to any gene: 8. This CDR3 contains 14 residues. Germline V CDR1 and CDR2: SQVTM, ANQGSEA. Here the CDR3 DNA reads TGCAGCGCCGTGACAGGGGGCGGCCCAGATACGCAGTATTTT. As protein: CSAVTGGGPDTQYF.

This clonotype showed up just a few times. CDR3 residues: CASSQAGQISLNTEAFF. The DNA for the CDR3 is TGCGCCAGCAGCCAGGCGGGACAGATAAGCCTGAACACTGAAGCTTTCTTT. The gene calls are TRBV5-1 and TRBJ1-1, with 7 bases fitting TRBD1. Germline CDR1 is SGHRS and CDR2 is YFSETQ. The CDR3 covers 17 residues. V lost 4 bases to trimming and J lost 0 bases; unmatched junction nucleotides: 12.

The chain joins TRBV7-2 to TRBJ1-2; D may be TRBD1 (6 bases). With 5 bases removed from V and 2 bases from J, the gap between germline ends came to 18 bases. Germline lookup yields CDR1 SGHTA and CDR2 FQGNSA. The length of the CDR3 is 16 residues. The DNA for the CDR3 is TGTGCCAGCAGCCCTAACCCCCCCGGGGGCAACTATGGCTACACCTTC. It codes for CASSPNPPGGNYGYTF.

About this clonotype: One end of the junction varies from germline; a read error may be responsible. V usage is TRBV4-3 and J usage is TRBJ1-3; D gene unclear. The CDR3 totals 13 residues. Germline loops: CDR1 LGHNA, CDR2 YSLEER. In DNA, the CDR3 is TGCGCCAGCAGCCAAGAGAGGCGAAACACCATACATTTT. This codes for CASSQERRNTIHF.

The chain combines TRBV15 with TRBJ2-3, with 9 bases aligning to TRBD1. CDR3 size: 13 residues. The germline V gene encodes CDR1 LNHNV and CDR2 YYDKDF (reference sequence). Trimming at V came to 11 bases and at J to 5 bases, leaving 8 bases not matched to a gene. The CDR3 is CAAGTGPEDTQYF. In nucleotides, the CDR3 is TGTGCCGCCGGGACAGGGCCTGAAGATACGCAGTATTTT.

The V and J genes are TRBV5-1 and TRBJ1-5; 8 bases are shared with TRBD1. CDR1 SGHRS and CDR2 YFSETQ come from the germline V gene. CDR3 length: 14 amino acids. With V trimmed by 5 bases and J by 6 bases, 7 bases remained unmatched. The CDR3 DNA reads TGCGCCAGCAGTTTGACAGGGGAGGGTCAGCCCCAGCATTTT. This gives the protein CASSLTGEGQPQHF.

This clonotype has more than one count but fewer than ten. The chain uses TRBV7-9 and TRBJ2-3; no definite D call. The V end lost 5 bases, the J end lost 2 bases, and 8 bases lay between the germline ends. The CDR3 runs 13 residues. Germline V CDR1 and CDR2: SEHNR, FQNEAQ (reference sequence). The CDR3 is CASSQMVTDTQYF. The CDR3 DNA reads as TGTGCCAGCAGCCAAATGGTCACAGATACGCAGTATTTT.